These 9 T cell receptor beta chains were all obtained from the same sample, sequenced in a study of shared clonotypes between healthy human individuals. The assay was immunoSEQ multiplex PCR, and TCRdb's table has in-frame clones only and misses some. The profile shows 2.3 million or so clones, just over 90% of them singletons. Input material: naive CD4+ T cells from PBMCs. The subset here: CD45RA+ positively selected. The receptors originated from a man between 18 and 29 years old in good health. Some clones in this sample may be carry-over from other donors' samples.

V usage is TRBV6-6 and J usage is TRBJ2-3; 9 nucleotides line up with TRBD1. CDR3 length: 16 residues. Germline values: CDR1 MNHNY, CDR2 SVGAGI (reference sequence). J gave up 4 bases and V 5 bases, and 10 bases lay outside the gene matches. The CDR3 nucleotides are TGTGCCAGCAGTACCCCGGGACAGGGAGAGGCAGATACGCAGTATTTT. Protein sequence: CASSTPGQGEADTQYF.

The chain couples TRBV28 to TRBJ1-4; tentatively, D is TRBD1 (6 bases). CDR1 and CDR2 (germline): MDHEN, SYDVKM. The CDR3 totals 16 residues. Trimming removed 2 bases at V and 0 bases at J, with 10 bases between. CDR3 residues: CASSLRGTSTNEKLFF. CDR3 nucleotide sequence: TGTGCCAGCAGTTTACGAGGGACATCAACTAATGAAAAACTGTTTTTT.

In nucleotides, the CDR3 is TGTGCCAGCAGTTTATCGGGCAGGGGTGGCTCCTACGAGCAGTACTTC. Its translation: CASSLSGRGGSYEQYF. The V call is TRBV28, the J call TRBJ2-7, with a possible D match to TRBD1 (6 bases). CDR3 length: 16 residues. The ends were cut back, 1 base at V and 0 bases at J, with 13 bases in the middle. Per the germline V gene, CDR1 is MDHEN and CDR2 is SYDVKM.

The gene calls are TRBV18 and TRBJ2-1, with TRBD2 identical over 7 bases. The CDR3 runs 17 residues. Unmatched junction bases numbered 8, after V lost 3 bases and J lost 0 bases. The V gene's germline CDR1 is KGHSH and CDR2 LQKENI. CDR3 sequence reads: CASSPQAGRSSYNEQFF. In nucleotides, the CDR3 is TGTGCCAGCTCACCCCAAGCGGGACGTAGCTCCTACAATGAGCAGTTCTTC.

The chain recombines TRBV30 with TRBJ2-6, with D tentatively TRBD1 (6 bases). CDR3 length: 15 residues. The V end was cut by 8 bases, the J end by 3 bases, with 17 bases between. From germline, CDR1 is GTSNPN and CDR2 SVGIG (reference sequence). The CDR3 DNA reads TGTGCCGGGGGCAGGGCCATGTATGGGGCCAACGTCCTGACTTTC. Its translation is CAGGRAMYGANVLTF.

The CDR3 nucleotides are TGTGCCAGCTCACCTCGAAGGGGACCCCAAAACTACAATGAGCAGTTCTTC. Translating it yields CASSPRRGPQNYNEQFF. The chain combines TRBV18 with TRBJ2-1, with D perhaps TRBD1 or TRBD2 (5 bases each). The germline V gene has CDR1 KGHSH and CDR2 LQKENI. The CDR3 spans 17 residues. Trimming took off 3 bases at V and 3 bases at J, with 18 bases between the two ends.

CDR3 in DNA: TGTGCCAGCAGCTTTCCAGGGGGCAAGTCCTACAATGAGCAGTTCTTC. This codes for CASSFPGGKSYNEQFF. The chain joins TRBV7-2 to TRBJ2-1; 8 bases line up with TRBD1. This CDR3 contains 16 residues. V was clipped by 3 bases and J by 1 base; unmatched bases: 5. Germline-derived CDR1 and CDR2 are SGHTA and FQGNSA.

The gene calls are TRBV5-6 and TRBJ1-2; D call uncertain. The CDR3 extends over 15 amino acids. CDR1 and CDR2 (germline): SGHDT, YYEEEE. V was clipped by 4 bases and J by 2 bases, with 15 bases between them. The CDR3 DNA reads TGTGCCAGCAGCACCCGGGCCCTGTTGAACTATGGCTACACCTTC. It codes for CASSTRALLNYGYTF.

The V gene is TRBV5-1, the J gene TRBJ2-5; 12 nucleotides match TRBD2. J lost 4 bases, V lost 3 bases, and 7 bases had no gene match. The CDR3 is 16 residues long. Germline values: CDR1 SGHRS, CDR2 YFSETQ. CDR3 nucleotide sequence: TGCGCCAGCAGCTCCGCTAGCGGGAGGGTGAGAGAGACCCAGTACTTC. It codes for CASSSASGRVRETQYF.